Given below is one T cell receptor beta chain in context. What it binds is not known. The PCR employed 60 Vbeta primers together with 13 Jbeta primers. Assay used: immunoSEQ multiplex PCR; TCRdb lists only in-frame clones, some missing. The data contain about 150,000 clones, around 80% of them singletons. The source of the sample is a study of cytomegalovirus exposure and HLA in healthy donors. Study background: Assignment to the Caucasian-associated ancestry cluster applied to more than 75% of the approximately 370 genotyped donors.

Broader study findings: A missense variant in DCLRE1C was later tied to TCR beta V- and J-gene trimming. Follow-up analysis seemed to connect common viral pathogens with several of the most significant clusters identified. Excluded were some V segments that proved indistinguishable, including TRBV6-2 and TRBV6-3.

Germline CDR1 and CDR2: SGHRS and YFSETQ. The CDR3 has 14 amino acids. V gave up 3 bases and J gave up 8 bases, with 17 bases separating them. The V and J genes are TRBV5-1 and TRBJ1-2, with D tentatively TRBD1 (5 bases). Material for sequencing was PBMCs. This TCR derives from a man in his late teens or twenties in good health and CMV-seronegative. The CDR3 nucleotides read TGCGCCAGCAGCTCCCTAACGACAAGGGGCGGCTACACCTTC. Translation: CASSSLTTRGGYTF.